This passage covers 24 T cell receptor beta chains from one sample sequenced in a study of shared T cell receptors in the human thymus. The method was immunoSEQ multiplex PCR; TCRdb's version includes in-frame clones alone and lacks a portion of them. Found here are about 660,000 clones, approximately 87% of them singletons; the top ten hold about 0.01%. The sample also formed part of further work on human thymus T cells.

Sequenced sample: thymocytes. These receptors all come from a boy in the first two years of life with a congenital heart defect.

The V and J genes are TRBV4-1 and TRBJ2-5, with 12 bases fitting TRBD2. Germline trimming cut 2 bases from V and 5 bases from J; bases unmatched to any gene: 18. This CDR3 comprises 20 residues. Germline CDR1 is MGHRA and CDR2 is YSYEKL. CDR3 sequence reads: CASSQTPGLAGWCRGETQYF. In nucleotides, the CDR3 is TGCGCCAGCAGCCAAACCCCTGGACTAGCGGGATGGTGTAGGGGGGAGACCCAGTACTTC.

This rearrangement joins TRBV2 to TRBJ2-7, with 7 bases fitting TRBD2. The CDR3 covers 14 residues. Germline loops: CDR1 SNHLY, CDR2 FYNNEI. Unmatched junction bases numbered 9, after V lost 6 bases and J lost 4 bases. The CDR3 bases are TGTGCCAGCAGCCTTAGGACTAGTGAATACGAGCAGTACTTC. Translation: CASSLRTSEYEQYF.

Concerning this clone: Other DNA sequences in the sample encode the same CDR3. The chain uses TRBV27 and TRBJ1-5; tentatively, D is TRBD1 (6 bases). This CDR3 is 13 amino acids long. V was trimmed by 6 bases and J by 2 bases, leaving 8 bases between them. Per germline, CDR1 MNHEY and CDR2 SMNVEV (reference sequence). The CDR3 DNA sequence: TGTGCCAGCAGAGGGGGTGGCAATCAGCCCCAGCATTTT. Translating it yields CASRGGGNQPQHF.

This rearrangement joins TRBV5-4 to TRBJ2-3, with TRBD2 identical over 8 bases. Germline V lookup: CDR1 SGHNT, CDR2 YYREEE (reference sequence). The V and J ends lost 3 bases and 4 bases, in that order; junction bases with no gene match: 10. The CDR3 has 16 residues. The CDR3, as DNA: TGTGCCAGCAGCTCAGCGGGAGTAGGAGTGGCAGATACGCAGTATTTT. Protein sequence: CASSSAGVGVADTQYF.

This rearrangement joins TRBV11-2 to TRBJ2-1; 9 bases match TRBD2. V trimming: 5 bases; J trimming: 8 bases; junction bases outside the gene matches: 13. The CDR3 totals 16 residues. The germline V gene has CDR1 SGHAT and CDR2 FQNNGV. DNA of the CDR3: TGTGCCAGCAGCCACCACTTAGCGGGAGCAGTGGATGAGCAGTTCTTC. Its translation: CASSHHLAGAVDEQFF.

This rearrangement joins TRBV4-1 to TRBJ1-6; perhaps TRBD1 as D (6 bases). Trimming took off 1 base at V and 5 bases at J, with 15 bases between the two ends. The germline CDR1 and CDR2 sequences are MGHRA and YSYEKL. CDR3 length: 17 amino acids. CDR3 coding DNA: TGCGCCAGCAGCCAAGTTCACCCGGGACAAGATAATTCACCCCTCCACTTT. This sequence encodes CASSQVHPGQDNSPLHF.

The CDR3 region is CASSQESGLAGGRSTGELFF. Here the CDR3 DNA reads TGTGCCAGCAGCCAAGAGAGTGGGCTAGCGGGAGGGCGTAGCACCGGGGAGCTGTTTTTT. The rearrangement links TRBV4-2 to TRBJ2-2; 12 positions agree with TRBD2. Trimming at V came to 0 bases and at J to 4 bases, leaving 12 bases not matched to a gene. Germline V gives CDR1 LGHNA, CDR2 YNFKEQ. This CDR3 contains 20 residues.

This clone was seen a handful of times. CDR3: CASSLETGGSYEQYF. In DNA, the CDR3 is TGTGCCAGCAGCTTGGAGACAGGGGGGTCCTACGAGCAGTACTTC. The gene calls are TRBV5-4 and TRBJ2-7; 9 bases are shared with TRBD1. The trim removed 0 bases at V and 1 base at J, leaving 2 bases unmatched. CDR1 is SGHNT, CDR2 YYREEE, per germline (reference sequence). The CDR3 loop spans 15 amino acids.

This sequence joins TRBV4-3 and TRBJ2-1; TRBD2 matches 12 bases. The CDR3 runs 17 residues. Germline V gives CDR1 LGHNA, CDR2 YSLEER. V lost 2 bases and J lost 8; bases outside the gene matches: 10. In nucleotides, the CDR3 is TGCGCCAGCAGCCAATTCCCTAGCGGGAGGGCCGTCGATGAGCAGTTCTTC. It is translated as CASSQFPSGRAVDEQFF.

The count of this clone is one. This chain links TRBV6-5 with TRBJ2-7, with D maybe TRBD2 (5 bases). V lost 0 bases, J lost 0 bases, and 12 bases lay in between. The CDR3 has 16 residues. Germline CDR1 is MNHEY and CDR2 is SVGAGI. CDR3 DNA sequence: TGTGCCAGCAGTTACTCGGTCCTAGCCCCCTCCTACGAGCAGTACTTC. Its protein is CASSYSVLAPSYEQYF.

This clone was counted once. V is TRBV7-9 and J is TRBJ2-1; 8 nucleotides line up with TRBD1. The V segment lost 4 bases and the J segment 5 bases; nucleotides outside the gene matches: 7. Germline V gene sequence: CDR1 SEHNR, CDR2 FQNEAQ (reference sequence). This CDR3 contains 15 residues. The CDR3 protein is CASSSPGQGDNEQFF. The DNA for the CDR3 is TGTGCCAGCAGCTCCCCCGGACAGGGAGACAATGAGCAGTTCTTC.

V and J are TRBV28 and TRBJ2-7, with 12 bases lining up with TRBD2. Germline CDR1 reads MDHEN; CDR2 reads SYDVKM. V lost 5 bases, J lost 2 bases, and 16 bases stayed unmatched. The CDR3 covers 19 residues. CDR3 in amino acids: CASSPTRDRGLAGAYEQYF. Here the CDR3 DNA reads TGTGCCAGCAGTCCTACCCGGGACAGGGGACTAGCGGGTGCCTACGAGCAGTACTTC.

This clone was recorded once. Written as DNA, the CDR3 is TGTGCCAGCAGGGCCCGGGACAGGGATGATAGCAATCAGCCCCAGCATTTT. This translates into CASRARDRDDSNQPQHF. The chain links TRBV7-2 to TRBJ1-5, with 9 bases that match TRBD1. In germline, CDR1 is SGHTA, CDR2 FQGNSA. V trimming: 6 bases; J trimming: 0 bases; junction bases outside the gene matches: 9. The CDR3 has 17 amino acids.

This clone was seen only once. The J gene is TRBJ1-1, the V gene TRBV4-1; tentative D call: TRBD1 (5 bases). The CDR3 runs to 15 residues. Per germline, CDR1 MGHRA and CDR2 YSYEKL. V lost 0 bases and J 1 base, leaving 9 bases between the germline ends. The CDR3 region is CASSQDRQTNTEAFF. Here the CDR3 DNA reads TGCGCCAGCAGCCAAGATCGACAGACGAACACTGAAGCTTTCTTT.

The rearrangement joins TRBV6-1 to TRBJ2-1; TRBD2 aligns across 7 bases. Germline V CDR1 and CDR2: MNHNS, SASEGT. There are 15 residues in the CDR3. V was clipped by 5 bases and J by 1 base; unmatched bases: 5. The CDR3 protein is CASSRRRESYNEQFF. The CDR3 bases are TGTGCCAGCAGTAGAAGGCGGGAGTCCTACAATGAGCAGTTCTTC.

The chain links TRBV6-6 to TRBJ2-1, with 8 nucleotides matching TRBD1. CDR1 is MNHNY, CDR2 SVGAGI, per germline (reference sequence). The V and J ends lost 6 bases and 6 bases, in that order; junction bases with no gene match: 7. The CDR3 is 14 amino acids. The CDR3 loop is CASSPGDRRNEQFF. CDR3 nucleotide sequence: TGTGCCAGCAGCCCTGGGGACAGGCGCAATGAGCAGTTCTTC.

J is TRBJ2-2 and V is TRBV4-3; D remains unclear. The germline V and J ends were trimmed by 0 bases and 3 bases, with 17 bases remaining between them. The V gene's germline CDR1 is LGHNA and CDR2 YSLEER. This CDR3 has 18 amino acids. The CDR3 spells CASSQDLIQLLDTGELFF. CDR3 DNA: TGCGCCAGCAGCCAAGATCTTATTCAGTTGCTCGACACCGGGGAGCTGTTTTTT.

The chain has TRBV10-1 and TRBJ2-7; 9 bases map to TRBD2. CDR3 length: 18 amino acids. The germline V gene has CDR1 WNHNN and CDR2 SYGVQD (reference sequence). Trimming at V came to 3 bases and at J to 2 bases, leaving 14 bases not matched to a gene. CDR3 nucleotide sequence: TGCGCCAGCAGTGAAGATGTGCGGGAGGGCCGCAGGGCCTACGAGCAGTACTTC. Protein sequence: CASSEDVREGRRAYEQYF.

The chain carries TRBV2 and TRBJ2-3, with 14 bases lining up with TRBD2. The V segment lost 6 bases and the J segment 0 bases; nucleotides outside the gene matches: 5. This CDR3 region has 17 residues. From germline, CDR1 is SNHLY and CDR2 FYNNEI. In nucleotides, the CDR3 is TGTGCCAGCAGGGGGACTAGCGGGAGTGCTAGCACAGATACGCAGTATTTT. Protein sequence: CASRGTSGSASTDTQYF.

This chain links TRBV10-1 with TRBJ1-2, with D possibly TRBD1 on 5 matching bases. This CDR3 region has 15 residues. V lost 5 bases, J lost 4 bases, and 17 bases lay in between. Germline V gene data show CDR1 as WNHNN and CDR2 as SYGVQD (reference sequence). CDR3 loop: CASSICDSPIYGYTF. In DNA, the CDR3 is TGCGCCAGCAGTATATGTGACAGCCCGATCTATGGCTACACCTTC.

This clone has only a few counts. This chain uses TRBV10-2 with TRBJ2-4; 10 nucleotides align to TRBD1. This CDR3 comprises 15 residues. Germline V gene data show CDR1 as WSHSY and CDR2 as SAAADI. With V trimmed by 6 bases and J by 2 bases, 4 bases remained unmatched. DNA of the CDR3: TGCGCCAGCAGGGGACAGGGGAGCTCCAAAAACATTCAGTACTTC. It translates to CASRGQGSSKNIQYF.

The chain combines TRBV25-1 with TRBJ1-2, with 7 bases that match TRBD1. Germline V gene lookup returns CDR1 MGHDK and CDR2 SYGVNS. This CDR3 is built from 13 residues. Unmatched junction bases numbered 1, after V lost 4 bases and J lost 2 bases. CDR3 region: CASSGTGNYGYTF. The DNA of the CDR3 is TGTGCCAGCAGTGGGACAGGCAACTATGGCTACACCTTC.

The rearrangement uses TRBV28 and TRBJ2-7; maybe TRBD2 (6 bases). V lost 4 bases to trimming and J lost 6 bases, with 28 bases between them. The CDR3 spans 18 residues. CDR1 is MDHEN and CDR2 is SYDVKM in the germline V gene. This CDR3 reads CASSSKGLFPLPSCEQYF. DNA of the CDR3: TGTGCCAGCAGTTCAAAGGGACTCTTCCCTCTACCTAGCTGCGAGCAGTACTTC.

This chain uses TRBV7-2 with TRBJ2-2, with 7 bases matching TRBD1. After removal of 3 bases from V and 7 bases from J, the junction contained 11 bases not matched to a gene. The CDR3 loop spans 16 amino acids. CDR1 SGHTA and CDR2 FQGNSA come from the germline V gene. CDR3 sequence (DNA): TGTGCCAGCAGCTTCTCGTCCCGGCCAGGGGGCGGGGAGCTGTTTTTT. Protein sequence: CASSFSSRPGGGELFF.